The entry below describes one TCR beta chain. Original processing methods: Amplified reference gene primers provided the basis for estimating nucleated cell counts. Here immunoSEQ multiplex PCR was the method, and the copy in TCRdb shows in-frame clones only, minus some. D and trimming were read from the DNA, whereas the V and J calls and clone size are those reported in that table. The profile shows 50,000 to 70,000 clones, about 85% of them singletons. This record belongs to a study of blood T cell repertoires in COVID-19. As for the study in general: Italy, Spain and the United States were the sources of the convalescent and acute COVID-19 samples. PBMCs, B-cell-depleted T cells, or T cells provided the cDNA or gDNA that made up the material.

The CDR3 has 16 amino acids. Germline V gene data show CDR1 as SQVTM and CDR2 as ANQGSEA. Trimming cost V 4 bases and J 0 bases, with 13 bases left between them. This chain uses TRBV29-1 with TRBJ2-6; TRBD1 might be the D (5 bases). The sample consisted of peripheral blood. This sequence was found in a woman in her seventies with active COVID-19. CDR3 protein: CSVVGRANSGANVLTF. The DNA of the CDR3 is TGCAGCGTTGTGGGCAGGGCAAACTCTGGGGCCAACGTCCTGACTTTC.